The 32 T cell receptor beta chains below were found in one sample sequenced in a study of blood T cell repertoires in COVID-19. TCRdb keeps only in-frame clones here, not all; method: immunoSEQ multiplex PCR. This sample has approximately 67,000 clones, with 80% to 90% found just once. Specimen: peripheral blood. The receptors stem from a man in his fifties with active COVID-19.

The rearrangement joins TRBV7-2 to TRBJ1-1; TRBD1 matches 7 bases. The V gene's germline CDR1 is SGHTA and CDR2 FQGNSA. The trim removed 3 bases at V and 5 bases at J, leaving 6 bases unmatched. The CDR3 extends over 14 amino acids. CDR3 nucleotide sequence: TGTGCCAGCAGCTTCGGACAGGCTCAGACTGAAGCTTTCTTT. It encodes CASSFGQAQTEAFF.

The J gene is TRBJ2-3, the V gene TRBV18; D unresolved. This CDR3 has 15 residues. CDR1 is KGHSH, CDR2 LQKENI, per germline. V was cut by 4 bases and J by 0 bases, with 11 bases left in between. The CDR3 sequence is CASSLNSVSTDTQYF. The CDR3 DNA follows: TGTGCCAGCTCACTCAACAGTGTTAGCACAGATACGCAGTATTTT. Based on the CDR3 plus reference TRBV18 and TRBJ2-3, the full variable domain is NAGVMQNPRHLVRRRGQEARLRCSPMKGHSHVYWYRQLPEEGLKFMVYLQKENIIDESGMPKERFSAEFPKEGPSILRIQQVVRGDSAAYFCASSLNSVSTDTQYFGPGTRLTVL.

The chain carries TRBV28 and TRBJ1-4; 7 nucleotides agree with TRBD1. This CDR3 is built from 13 residues. The junction had 4 bases not matched to a gene; V was cut back by 4 bases and J by 8 bases. Germline V gene lookup returns CDR1 MDHEN and CDR2 SYDVKM. The CDR3 DNA follows: TGTGCCAGCAGTTGGCAGGGGGAGGAAAAACTGTTTTTT. It is translated as CASSWQGEEKLFF.

The chain combines TRBV7-6 with TRBJ2-2, with 12 bases that match TRBD2. This CDR3 has 17 residues. Germline V lookup: CDR1 SGHVS, CDR2 FNYEAQ. The junction had 11 bases not matched to a gene; V was cut back by 5 bases and J by 7 bases. CDR3 DNA: TGTGCCAGCAGCCCCCTCTGGCTAGCGGGAGGGATCGGGGAGCTGTTTTTT. Its protein is CASSPLWLAGGIGELFF.

This sequence joins TRBV7-9 and TRBJ2-7, with 11 bases matching TRBD1. CDR1 is SEHNR, CDR2 FQNEAQ, per germline (reference sequence). V trimming: 5 bases; J trimming: 3 bases; junction bases outside the gene matches: 9. This CDR3 has 16 residues. The CDR3 spells CASSPSPGQGVYEQYF. In DNA, the CDR3 is TGTGCCAGCAGCCCGTCTCCGGGACAGGGGGTCTACGAGCAGTACTTC.

The chain is built from TRBV9 and TRBJ2-3, with 9 bases matching TRBD2. CDR3 length: 15 residues. J gave up 4 bases and V 0 bases, and 3 bases lay outside the gene matches. CDR1 is SGDLS and CDR2 is YYNGEE in the germline V gene. CDR3 coding DNA: TGTGCCAGCAGCGTAGCGGGGACTAGCCCAGATACGCAGTATTTT. It codes for CASSVAGTSPDTQYF.

The rearrangement links TRBV4-3 to TRBJ2-1, with 9 bases fitting TRBD2. Germline CDR1 and CDR2: LGHNA and YSLEER. The CDR3 has 16 residues. V trimming: 0 bases; J trimming: 4 bases; junction bases outside the gene matches: 4. The CDR3 here is CASSQDGLAGYNEQFF. CDR3 sequence (DNA): TGCGCCAGCAGCCAAGATGGGCTAGCGGGGTACAATGAGCAGTTCTTC.

In its sample, this clone was seen once. The V gene is TRBV19, the J gene TRBJ2-7; TRBD1 agrees at 7 bases. Trimming removed 1 base from V and 5 bases from J; junction bases left unmatched: 8. The CDR3 is 15 residues long. Germline CDR1 and CDR2: LNHDA and SQIVND (reference sequence). The DNA for the CDR3 is TGTGCCAGTAGTATAGCGGGCAGGGGGATCGACGAGCAGTACTTC. Residues: CASSIAGRGIDEQYF.

CDR3 coding DNA: TGTGCCAGCAGCGTAGCGAGTGAGGAGACCCAGTACTTC. It specifies CASSVASEETQYF. The chain couples TRBV9 to TRBJ2-5, with D uncertain. Germline assignment: CDR1 SGDLS and CDR2 YYNGEE. V lost 0 bases and J lost 5, with 8 bases in between. The CDR3 consists of 13 residues. The full variable domain, with the rest looked up from reference TRBV9 and TRBJ2-5, is DSGVTQTPKHLITATGQRVTLRCSPRSGDLSVYWYQQSLDQGLQFLIQYYNGEERAKGNILERFSAQQFPDLHSELNLSSLELGDSALYFCASSVASEETQYFGPGTRLLVL.

On this clone: At one end the junction does not follow the germline gene, possibly because of a read error. V gene TRBV6-1 combines with J gene TRBJ2-1; tentatively, D is TRBD2 (5 bases). Germline V lookup: CDR1 MNHNS, CDR2 SASEGT. This CDR3 spans 15 amino acids. This CDR3 is CASREGRAALNEQFF. In nucleotides, the CDR3 is TGTGCCAGCAGGGAAGGGAGAGCCGCCCTTAATGAGCAGTTCTTC.

This chain connects TRBV30 to TRBJ2-7, with 13 bases identical to TRBD2. This CDR3 is built from 16 residues. Germline-derived CDR1 and CDR2 are GTSNPN and SVGIG (reference sequence). V lost 0 bases, J lost 3 bases, and 5 bases stayed unmatched. CDR3 sequence (DNA): TGTGCCTGGAGTGTACAGACTAGCGGGAGGTACTACGAGCAGTACTTC. Translating gives CAWSVQTSGRYYEQYF.

This clone has just a few counts. V is TRBV7-6 and J is TRBJ1-1, with D maybe TRBD1 (6 bases). Trimming removed 1 base at V and 0 bases at J, with 18 bases between. Germline assignment: CDR1 SGHVS and CDR2 FNYEAQ. The CDR3 has 18 amino acids. Here the CDR3 reads CASSLVQYRDGVNTEAFF. CDR3 sequence (DNA): TGTGCCAGCAGCTTAGTCCAGTACAGGGATGGGGTGAACACTGAAGCTTTCTTT.

The rearrangement uses TRBV6-5 and TRBJ1-6, with a possible D match to TRBD1 (6 bases). Germline V lookup: CDR1 MNHEY, CDR2 SVGAGI. This CDR3 has 14 amino acids. V was cut by 3 bases and J by 10 bases, with 13 bases left in between. The CDR3 sequence is CASSYRTVRSPLHF. CDR3 DNA: TGTGCCAGCAGTTATAGGACAGTTAGATCACCCCTCCACTTT.

This clone was picked up one time. This rearrangement joins TRBV9 to TRBJ2-1, with TRBD1 as a possible D gene (6 bases). CDR1 and CDR2 (germline): SGDLS, YYNGEE. V lost 0 bases, J lost 2 bases, and 12 bases lay in between. The CDR3 is made up of 16 amino acids. CDR3 bases: TGTGCCAGCAGCGTAGAACACAGGGCACCCTACAATGAGCAGTTCTTC. This sequence encodes CASSVEHRAPYNEQFF.

The rearrangement joins TRBV9 to TRBJ2-7; 8 bases align to TRBD2. From germline, CDR1 is SGDLS and CDR2 YYNGEE. This CDR3 has 15 amino acids. J was trimmed by 3 bases and V by 0 bases; bases with no gene match: 5. The CDR3 loop is CASSVEVAGSYEQYF. The CDR3, as DNA: TGTGCCAGCAGCGTAGAGGTAGCGGGGAGCTACGAGCAGTACTTC.

This sequence joins TRBV4-2 and TRBJ2-1; 10 nucleotides line up with TRBD2. From germline, CDR1 is LGHNA and CDR2 YNFKEQ. V dropped 4 bases and J dropped 5; count of bases not matched to a gene: 5. The CDR3 extends over 15 amino acids. The CDR3 loop is CASSLFLAGDNEQFF. CDR3 bases: TGTGCCAGCAGCCTTTTTCTAGCGGGAGACAATGAGCAGTTCTTC.

The rearrangement uses TRBV19 and TRBJ2-7; D possibly corresponds to TRBD2 (6 bases). The CDR3 runs 15 residues. V lost 5 bases, J lost 0 bases, and 14 bases lay in between. Germline-derived CDR1 and CDR2 are LNHDA and SQIVND (reference sequence). DNA for the CDR3: TGTGCCAGTAGTTCCCGGGACTCCGGCTCCTACGAGCAGTACTTC. This codes for CASSSRDSGSYEQYF. Using reference TRBV19 and TRBJ2-7 for the parts outside the CDR3, the full variable domain is DGGITQSPKYLFRKEGQNVTLSCEQNLNHDAMYWYRQDPGQGLRLIYYSQIVNDFQKGDIAEGYSVSREKKESFPLTVTSAQKNPTAFYLCASSSRDSGSYEQYFGPGTRLTVT.

This rearrangement joins TRBV11-1 to TRBJ1-1, with TRBD1 matching 10 bases. The CDR3 has 15 residues. V trimming: 5 bases; J trimming: 6 bases; junction bases outside the gene matches: 9. Germline loops: CDR1 SGHAT, CDR2 FQDESV (reference sequence). The CDR3 reads CASSLSPGTGAEAFF. CDR3 DNA: TGTGCCAGCAGCCTCTCCCCCGGGACAGGGGCTGAAGCTTTCTTT. The whole variable domain, filled in from reference TRBV11-1 and TRBJ1-1, reads EAEVAQSPRYKITEKSQAVAFWCDPISGHATLYWYRQILGQGPELLVQFQDESVVDDSQLPKDRFSAERLKGVDSTLKIQPAELGDSAMYLCASSLSPGTGAEAFFGQGTRLTVV.

The V and J genes are TRBV2 and TRBJ2-7, with 8 bases lining up with TRBD1. This CDR3 is 16 amino acids long. CDR1 and CDR2 (germline): SNHLY, FYNNEI. Losses at the gene ends were 6 bases for V and 9 bases for J; bases not matched to a gene: 19. The CDR3 DNA reads as TGTGCCAGCAGGCCAGTACCTCAGACAGGGGTGGCGAGGCAGTACTTC. Its protein product is CASRPVPQTGVARQYF. Using reference TRBV2 and TRBJ2-7 for the parts outside the CDR3, the full variable domain is EPEVTQTPSHQVTQMGQEVILRCVPISNHLYFYWYRQILGQKVEFLVSFYNNEISEKSEIFDDQFSVERPDGSNFTLKIRSTKLEDSAMYFCASRPVPQTGVARQYFGPGTRLTVT.

This sequence joins TRBV4-3 and TRBJ1-2, with D unclear. The CDR3 is made up of 16 amino acids. Between the trimmed V and J ends, which lost 0 bases and 5 bases, there was a span of 16 bases. CDR1 and CDR2 (germline): LGHNA, YSLEER. The CDR3 DNA is TGCGCCAGCAGCCAAGATCTTGGCGGTAATTGGTATGGCTACACCTTC. Encoded protein: CASSQDLGGNWYGYTF.

This chain connects TRBV7-2 to TRBJ2-6; D is uncertain. The V gene's germline CDR1 is SGHTA and CDR2 FQGNSA. This CDR3 has 18 amino acids. V gave up 1 base and J gave up 0 bases, with 13 bases separating them. CDR3 in DNA: TGTGCCAGCAGCTTAGGTCGGCGGCACCACTCTGGGGCCAACGTCCTGACTTTC. This codes for CASSLGRRHHSGANVLTF.

J is TRBJ1-2 and V is TRBV7-9; D remains unclear. The CDR3 totals 13 residues. The V gene's germline CDR1 is SEHNR and CDR2 FQNEAQ (reference sequence). The V end lost 6 bases, the J end lost 1 base, and 9 bases lay between the germline ends. CDR3 coding DNA: TGTGCCAGCAGTTTAAGTAGTAACTATGGCTACACCTTC. It is translated as CASSLSSNYGYTF.

The chain couples TRBV7-3 to TRBJ2-2, with 12 bases that match TRBD2. The V gene end was trimmed by 5 bases and the J gene end by 2 bases; junction bases not matched to a gene: 3. This CDR3 is built from 16 residues. Germline V lookup: CDR1 SGHTA, CDR2 FQGTGA. DNA of the CDR3: TGTGCCAGCAGCACGACTAGCGGGGGAAACACCGGGGAGCTGTTTTTT. Protein: CASSTTSGGNTGELFF.

This chain links TRBV24-1 with TRBJ2-5, with D maybe TRBD1 (5 bases). The CDR3 is made up of 14 amino acids. Trimming removed 4 bases at V and 3 bases at J, with 11 bases between. Germline lookup yields CDR1 KGHDR and CDR2 SFDVKD. As DNA, the CDR3 is TGTGCCACCAGTGAAAGGGGCGGCAAAGAGACCCAGTACTTC. It yields the protein CATSERGGKETQYF.

V and J are TRBV18 and TRBJ2-3, with D tentatively TRBD2 (5 bases). The germline V and J ends were trimmed by 5 bases and 10 bases, with 7 bases remaining between them. The CDR3 covers 10 residues. Germline values: CDR1 KGHSH, CDR2 LQKENI. The CDR3 DNA reads TGTGCCAGCTCAATGGAGGCGCAGTATTTT. As protein: CASSMEAQYF.

The rearrangement joins TRBV19 to TRBJ1-5; 8 bases fit TRBD1. Per germline, CDR1 LNHDA and CDR2 SQIVND (reference sequence). J gave up 3 bases and V 4 bases, and 5 bases lay outside the gene matches. The CDR3 is 15 amino acids. The CDR3 loop reads CASSTRDRTNQPQHF. CDR3 in DNA: TGTGCCAGTAGTACCCGGGACAGGACCAATCAGCCCCAGCATTTT.

The chain links TRBV10-3 to TRBJ2-7; D gene ambiguous. The germline gives CDR1 ENHRY, CDR2 SYGVKD. The CDR3 loop spans 14 amino acids. V was pared by 3 bases and J by 3 bases, with 12 bases between. The CDR3 sequence: CAISDQLRSYEQYF. The CDR3 nucleotides are TGTGCCATCAGTGACCAACTAAGGAGCTACGAGCAGTACTTC.

The V gene is TRBV3-1 (or the pseudogene TRBV3-2), the J gene TRBJ1-1; a weak D match, TRBD1 (5 bases). The CDR3 has 15 amino acids. Per germline, CDR1 LGHDT and CDR2 YNNKEL (reference sequence). V was shortened by 3 bases and J by 5 bases, with 16 bases between the two germline ends. The DNA of the CDR3 is TGTGCCAGCAGCCACCCCGGGCAGGGTGGAACTGAAGCTTTCTTT. Protein product: CASSHPGQGGTEAFF.

This chain joins TRBV5-5 and TRBJ1-1, with D uncertain. There are 12 residues in the CDR3. Germline CDR1 is SGHKS and CDR2 is YYEKEE (reference sequence). V dropped 6 bases and J dropped 7 bases, with 13 bases sitting between them. For the CDR3, the DNA is TGTGCCAGCAACCTCCCTCCGGGTGAAGCTTTCTTT. As protein: CASNLPPGEAFF.

The CDR3 DNA follows: TGTGCCAGCAGCCGCTTGGGACAGGGGGCGAATGAAAAACTGTTTTTT. This gives the protein CASSRLGQGANEKLFF. The chain links TRBV28 to TRBJ1-4; TRBD1 matches at 12 bases. After removal of 6 bases from V and 5 bases from J, the junction contained 7 bases not matched to a gene. CDR3 length: 16 residues. Germline values: CDR1 MDHEN, CDR2 SYDVKM. Looking up the rest from reference TRBV28 and TRBJ1-4 gives the full variable domain: DVKVTQSSRYLVKRTGEKVFLECVQDMDHENMFWYRQDPGLGLRLIYFSYDVKMKEKGDIPEGYSVSREKKERFSLILESASTNQTSMYLCASSRLGQGANEKLFFGSGTQLSVL.

The rearrangement uses TRBV7-6 and TRBJ2-1, with D possibly matching TRBD2 (6 bases). The CDR3 has 16 amino acids. Trimming shortened V by 1 base and J by 1 base, and 11 bases separated the two germline ends. Germline V lookup: CDR1 SGHVS, CDR2 FNYEAQ. The chain's CDR3 is CASSLEGLASYNEQFF. The CDR3, as DNA: TGTGCCAGCAGCTTAGAGGGTCTAGCGTCCTACAATGAGCAGTTCTTC. Full variable domain (outside the CDR3, taken from reference TRBV7-6 and TRBJ2-1): GAGVSQSPRYKVTKRGQDVALRCDPISGHVSLYWYRQALGQGPEFLTYFNYEAQQDKSGLPNDRFSAERPEGSISTLTIQRTEQRDSAMYRCASSLEGLASYNEQFFGPGTRLTVL.

The chain has TRBV7-2 and TRBJ2-5; perhaps TRBD1 as D (6 bases). This CDR3 contains 15 residues. V was trimmed by 5 bases and J by 5 bases, leaving 18 bases between them. Per the germline V gene, CDR1 is SGHTA and CDR2 is FQGNSA. For the CDR3, the DNA is TGTGCCAGCAGCGCCCGGGACACCAAGTGGGAGACCCAGTACTTC. Protein sequence: CASSARDTKWETQYF.